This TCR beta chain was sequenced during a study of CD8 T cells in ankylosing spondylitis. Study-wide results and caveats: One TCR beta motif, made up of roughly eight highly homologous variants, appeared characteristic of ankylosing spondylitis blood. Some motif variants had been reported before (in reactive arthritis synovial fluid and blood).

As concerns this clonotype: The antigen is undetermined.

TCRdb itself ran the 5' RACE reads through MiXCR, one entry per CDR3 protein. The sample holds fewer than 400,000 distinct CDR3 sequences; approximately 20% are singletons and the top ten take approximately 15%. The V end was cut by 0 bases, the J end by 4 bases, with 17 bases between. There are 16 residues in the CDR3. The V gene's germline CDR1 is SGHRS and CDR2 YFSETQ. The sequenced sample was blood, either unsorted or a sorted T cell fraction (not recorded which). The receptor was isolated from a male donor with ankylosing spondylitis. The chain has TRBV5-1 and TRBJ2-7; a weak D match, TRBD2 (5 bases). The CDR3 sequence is CASSLESGGSAYEQYF. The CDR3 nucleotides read TGCGCCAGCAGCTTGGAGAGCGGAGGCTCCGCGTACGAGCAGTACTTC.